Each of the 27 T cell receptor beta chains below was sequenced from the same sample in a study of CD8 T cells in ankylosing spondylitis. Via MiXCR, TCRdb re-called the 5' RACE reads, giving one row per CDR3 protein. The table has about 250,000 distinct CDR3 sequences, 20% to 30% seen once; the top ten hold roughly 0.67%. Specimen: blood, either unsorted or a sorted T cell fraction (not recorded which). The origin of the receptors is a male donor with ankylosing spondylitis or in good health (not recorded which).

This chain links TRBV5-5 with TRBJ1-2, with D perhaps TRBD1 (6 bases). Germline V gene lookup returns CDR1 SGHKS and CDR2 YYEKEE (reference sequence). The germline V and J ends were trimmed by 0 bases and 7 bases, with 19 bases remaining between them. The CDR3 totals 16 residues. In DNA form, the CDR3 reads TGTGCCAGCAGCTTGGGGGGCACAGGGAGGGTCGCTGGCTACACCTTC. Translation gives CASSLGGTGRVAGYTF.

This clonotype was detected many times. The V gene is TRBV10-3, the J gene TRBJ2-3, with unresolved D. The V end lost 0 bases, the J end lost 4 bases, and 11 bases lay between the germline ends. Germline loops: CDR1 ENHRY, CDR2 SYGVKD. This CDR3 comprises 15 residues. DNA of the CDR3: TGTGCCATCAGTGAGTCAGAAGCATCGGCAGATACGCAGTATTTT. Protein product: CAISESEASADTQYF.

This clonotype was picked up many times. This sequence joins TRBV5-1 and TRBJ2-3, with TRBD2 matching over 12 bases. The CDR3 extends over 16 amino acids. Trimming at V came to 3 bases and at J to 1 base, leaving 3 bases not matched to a gene. CDR1 SGHRS and CDR2 YFSETQ come from the germline V gene. The CDR3 region is CASSSSSGGGTDTQYF. The CDR3 region has the DNA TGCGCCAGCAGCTCTTCTAGCGGGGGGGGCACAGATACGCAGTATTTT.

The CDR3 region is CASRKTAGLRSGNTIYF. CDR3 in DNA: TGTGCCAGCAGAAAAACGGCAGGGTTAAGGTCTGGAAACACCATATATTTT. The chain combines TRBV12-3 or TRBV12-4 with TRBJ1-3; D is perhaps TRBD1 (5 bases). This CDR3 comprises 17 residues. The V end lost 6 bases, the J end lost 1 base, and 19 bases lay between the germline ends.

This clonotype has a count of ten or more. This sequence joins TRBV20-1 and TRBJ1-1; tentatively, D is TRBD1 (5 bases). With 4 bases removed from V and 11 bases from J, the gap between germline ends came to 8 bases. The CDR3 has 9 residues. Germline V gene lookup returns CDR1 DFQATT and CDR2 SNEGSKA (reference sequence). CDR3 DNA: TGCAGTGCTAATGACAGTGCTTTCTTT. This gives the protein CSANDSAFF.

This clonotype was recorded a few times. This chain uses TRBV10-3 with TRBJ1-1; 7 bases map to TRBD1. Losses at the gene ends were 6 bases for V and 6 bases for J; bases not matched to a gene: 10. This CDR3 region has 14 residues. CDR1 is ENHRY and CDR2 is SYGVKD in the germline V gene. The CDR3 coding sequence is TGTGCCATCAGAGCTACAGGGGAAGTGGCTGAAGCTTTCTTT. It yields the protein CAIRATGEVAEAFF.

The rearrangement links TRBV12-3 or TRBV12-4 to TRBJ2-7; TRBD1 agrees at 11 bases. V trimming: 6 bases; J trimming: 5 bases; junction bases outside the gene matches: 6. The CDR3 contains 14 residues. This CDR3 reads CASRGDRGGNEQYF. The CDR3 DNA sequence: TGTGCCAGCAGGGGGGACAGGGGGGGAAACGAGCAGTACTTC.

This clonotype was counted ten times or more. CDR3 region: CSASPGARETQYF. CDR3 DNA: TGCAGTGCCTCCCCGGGGGCTAGGGAGACCCAGTACTTC. The rearrangement uses TRBV20-1 and TRBJ2-5; D tentatively reads TRBD1 or TRBD2 (6 bases each). Germline values: CDR1 DFQATT, CDR2 SNEGSKA (reference sequence). Trimming pared 6 bases from V and 5 bases from J, leaving 16 bases between. The CDR3 runs to 13 residues.

In this sample, this clonotype turned up a few times. The chain couples TRBV10-3 to TRBJ2-1; D is unresolved. This CDR3 is 13 amino acids long. The ends were cut back, 6 bases at V and 4 bases at J, with 10 bases in the middle. Looked up from germline, CDR1 is ENHRY and CDR2 is SYGVKD. The CDR3 DNA reads as TGTGCCATCAGGGGGTGGGGATACAATGAGCAGTTCTTC. Translated: CAIRGWGYNEQFF.

This CDR3 reads CASMAGGQETQYF. CDR3 nucleotide sequence: TGTGCCAGCATGGCCGGGGGCCAAGAGACCCAGTACTTC. V and J are TRBV12-3 or TRBV12-4 and TRBJ2-5; TRBD2 might be the D (6 bases). CDR3 length: 13 amino acids. V lost 7 bases to trimming and J lost 1 base, with 10 bases between them.

The chain joins TRBV6-5 to TRBJ2-7; 7 nucleotides agree with TRBD1. The length of the CDR3 is 13 residues. Trimming at V came to 4 bases and at J to 5 bases, leaving 5 bases not matched to a gene. From germline, CDR1 is MNHEY and CDR2 SVGAGI. The CDR3 sequence is CASSSGTVNEQYF. Here the CDR3 DNA reads TGTGCCAGCAGTTCCGGGACAGTGAACGAGCAGTACTTC.

This clonotype was observed at least ten times. The CDR3 sequence is CASSGTGNSYEQYF. CDR3 DNA: TGTGCCAGCAGTGGGACAGGAAACTCCTACGAGCAGTACTTC. The gene calls are TRBV12-3 or TRBV12-4 and TRBJ2-7, with 8 bases that match TRBD1. V shed 5 bases, J shed 0 bases, and the junction held 3 bases outside the gene matches. The CDR3 length is 14 residues.

This clonotype was detected only a few times. V and J are TRBV6-5 and TRBJ1-1, with D unresolved. V dropped 2 bases and J dropped 2 bases, with 9 bases sitting between them. CDR1 and CDR2 (germline): MNHEY, SVGAGI. The CDR3 covers 14 residues. The CDR3 protein is CASSYVGVNTEAFF. The CDR3 bases are TGTGCCAGCAGTTACGTTGGGGTAAACACTGAAGCTTTCTTT.

In this sample, this clonotype turned up a few times. The chain has TRBV20-1 and TRBJ2-7; 7 positions match TRBD1. This CDR3 spans 14 amino acids. CDR1 and CDR2 from the germline V gene are DFQATT and SNEGSKA (reference sequence). The V segment lost 5 bases and the J segment 2 bases; nucleotides outside the gene matches: 9. The CDR3 nucleotides are TGCAGTGCTCAGGGGGAGTCTGGGGCCTACGAGCAGTACTTC. Translation gives CSAQGESGAYEQYF.

Ten or more counts support this clonotype. DNA of the CDR3: TGCAGTGCTAGAAACAAATGGGGTCAGCCCCAGCATTTT. Amino acids: CSARNKWGQPQHF. The chain links TRBV20-1 to TRBJ1-5; D remains ambiguous. The CDR3 has 13 residues. With 2 bases removed from V and 6 bases from J, the gap between germline ends came to 11 bases. Germline CDR1 is DFQATT and CDR2 is SNEGSKA (reference sequence).

This clonotype has more than one count but fewer than ten. The V and J genes are TRBV20-1 and TRBJ2-5, with D possibly TRBD1 on 6 matching bases. V was clipped by 2 bases and J by 4 bases, with 26 bases between them. Per germline, CDR1 DFQATT and CDR2 SNEGSKA (reference sequence). The CDR3 covers 18 residues. CDR3 sequence reads: CSARSLTKKGVIRETQYF. In nucleotides, the CDR3 is TGCAGTGCTAGATCCTTAACCAAAAAGGGGGTTATTCGAGAGACCCAGTACTTC.

Only a few counts were recorded for this clonotype. The chain combines TRBV20-1 with TRBJ2-1, with D perhaps matching TRBD1 or TRBD2 (5 bases each). Germline V gene sequence: CDR1 DFQATT, CDR2 SNEGSKA (reference sequence). With 5 bases removed from V and 9 bases from J, the gap between germline ends came to 23 bases. This CDR3 is 15 amino acids long. The CDR3 reads CSAGVQGVRVSEQFF. The CDR3 nucleotides read TGCAGTGCTGGGGTCCAGGGTGTGAGGGTTTCTGAGCAGTTCTTC.

This sequence joins TRBV24-1 and TRBJ2-3; 9 nucleotides line up with TRBD2. The CDR3 totals 17 residues. V was clipped by 5 bases and J by 2 bases; unmatched bases: 10. Germline CDR1 reads KGHDR; CDR2 reads SFDVKD. CDR3 DNA: TGTGCCACCAGTGGCATAGCGGGGGATTACCCCACAGATACGCAGTATTTT. Its translation is CATSGIAGDYPTDTQYF.

CDR3: CASTHVRGIETQYF. The CDR3 DNA follows: TGTGCCAGCACTCATGTCAGGGGGATCGAGACCCAGTACTTC. V and J are TRBV12-3 or TRBV12-4 and TRBJ2-5; 7 bases fit TRBD1. CDR3 length equals 14 residues. V shed 7 bases and J 5 bases; nucleotides not matched to a gene: 10.

This clonotype occurred a few times. J is TRBJ2-7 and V is TRBV20-1; no definite D call. The germline V gene encodes CDR1 DFQATT and CDR2 SNEGSKA (reference sequence). V lost 0 bases, J lost 6 bases, and 9 bases lay in between. The CDR3 is 12 amino acids. This CDR3 is CSARDTLAEQYF. DNA for the CDR3: TGCAGTGCTAGAGATACCCTGGCCGAGCAGTACTTC.

This clonotype was seen more than once but under ten times. This chain connects TRBV20-1 to TRBJ1-1, with TRBD1 identical over 7 bases. V shed 7 bases and J 5 bases; nucleotides not matched to a gene: 16. The CDR3 is made up of 15 amino acids. Germline V gene data show CDR1 as DFQATT and CDR2 as SNEGSKA (reference sequence). Here the CDR3 DNA reads TGCAGTGGGGGCGAGGTAGGACAGGCAAGGACTGAAGCTTTCTTT. Translation: CSGGEVGQARTEAFF.

As regards this clonotype: One base away lies a much larger clone, so this may be a sequencing read error. The chain recombines TRBV12-3 or TRBV12-4 with TRBJ2-2, with a weak D call TRBD2 (6 bases). V shed 7 bases and J shed 5 bases, with 14 bases lying between them. The CDR3 has 14 residues. The CDR3 sequence is CASTRMGGTGELFF. Here the CDR3 DNA reads TGTGCCAGCACCCGAATGGGGGGAACCGGGGAGCTGTTTTTT.

This clonotype has only a few counts. This chain links TRBV10-3 with TRBJ2-7, with D tentatively TRBD1 (6 bases). Trimming cost V 6 bases and J 3 bases, with 12 bases left between them. This CDR3 is 13 amino acids long. Germline CDR1 ENHRY, CDR2 SYGVKD. The CDR3 coding sequence is TGTGCCATCAGAAGGGACACCTACTACGAGCAGTACTTC. Protein: CAIRRDTYYEQYF.

This clonotype was detected many times. V gene TRBV25-1 combines with J gene TRBJ2-5, with D maybe TRBD1 (6 bases). V was cut by 2 bases and J by 4 bases, with 11 bases left in between. The CDR3 is made up of 14 amino acids. Germline loops: CDR1 MGHDK, CDR2 SYGVNS. CDR3 bases: TGTGCCAGCAGTGAAGCAGGGGCCCCAGAGACCCAGTACTTC. Its protein is CASSEAGAPETQYF.

J is TRBJ2-1 and V is TRBV15; 8 bases map to TRBD1. CDR3 length equals 17 residues. V dropped 2 bases and J dropped 2; count of bases not matched to a gene: 8. In germline, CDR1 is LNHNV, CDR2 YYDKDF (reference sequence). The CDR3: CATSRPWQQGAYNEQFF. The CDR3 region has the DNA TGTGCCACCAGCAGACCATGGCAACAGGGGGCCTACAATGAGCAGTTCTTC.

This clonotype was recorded at least ten times. This chain connects TRBV4-1 to TRBJ1-2; 8 bases agree with TRBD1. The CDR3 is 15 residues long. Germline V lookup: CDR1 MGHRA, CDR2 YSYEKL. V shed 3 bases, J shed 4 bases, and the junction held 7 bases outside the gene matches. CDR3 protein: CASSHQQGESYGYTF. As DNA, the CDR3 is TGCGCCAGCAGCCATCAACAGGGGGAGAGCTATGGCTACACCTTC.

Notes on this clonotype: Since a much larger clone is just one base distant, this may be a read error. The rearrangement uses TRBV7-3 and TRBJ2-5; possible D gene TRBD1, 7 bases. This CDR3 has 14 amino acids. CDR1 is SGHTA, CDR2 FQGTGA, per germline. The CDR3 loop is CVSSPGGKQETQYF. In nucleotides, the CDR3 is TGTGTCAGCAGCCCAGGGGGGAAACAAGAGACCCAGTACTTC.